This T cell receptor (beta chain) was sequenced for a study of cytomegalovirus exposure and HLA in healthy donors. CDR1 is MNHEY and CDR2 is SMNVEV in the germline V gene (reference sequence). CDR3 size: 13 residues. V was pared by 4 bases and J by 6 bases, with 2 bases of the junction left unmatched. This PCR relied on a set of 60 Vbeta primers and 13 Jbeta primers. Sequenced by immunoSEQ multiplex PCR; TCRdb stores in-frame clones only, minus some. The sample carries roughly 130,000 clones, about 73% recorded once. Sample: PBMCs. This sequence was found in a woman aged 45-65 years in good health and CMV-seropositive. The rearrangement joins TRBV27 to TRBJ2-7; TRBD2 aligns across 11 bases. CDR3 sequence: CASSYGLAGEQYF. For the CDR3, the DNA is TGTGCCAGCAGTTACGGACTAGCGGGCGAGCAGTACTTC.